The T cell receptor (beta chain) under discussion was sequenced for a study of cytomegalovirus exposure and HLA in healthy donors. Study details: Earlier findings included over 90 million unique TCR beta sequences obtained from some 180 million T cells. Study-level findings and limits: Productive rates of about 87% or about 30% were seen for most TCR beta V segments in an earlier analysis. Sequences of the TCR beta chain were said to predict the HLA-A and HLA-B alleles of most subjects accurately.

Use of 60 Vbeta and 13 Jbeta primers characterized the PCR. Profiling relied on immunoSEQ multiplex PCR, and the TCRdb table lists in-frame clones only, not all of them. This table holds roughly 110,000 clones, roughly 83% found once. CDR3 size: 15 residues. V shed 0 bases and J shed 5 bases, with 14 bases lying between them. The germline V gene encodes CDR1 SGDLS and CDR2 YYNGEE. Concerning this clone: Its specificity is unknown.

The sequenced material came from PBMCs. The rearrangement joins TRBV9 to TRBJ2-5; maybe TRBD1 (7 bases). The TCR sequence derives from a woman between 18 and 29 years old in good health and CMV-seropositive. CDR3 DNA: TGTGCCAGCAGCGTAGATCAGGGGGACTGGGAGACCCAGTACTTC. Its translation: CASSVDQGDWETQYF.